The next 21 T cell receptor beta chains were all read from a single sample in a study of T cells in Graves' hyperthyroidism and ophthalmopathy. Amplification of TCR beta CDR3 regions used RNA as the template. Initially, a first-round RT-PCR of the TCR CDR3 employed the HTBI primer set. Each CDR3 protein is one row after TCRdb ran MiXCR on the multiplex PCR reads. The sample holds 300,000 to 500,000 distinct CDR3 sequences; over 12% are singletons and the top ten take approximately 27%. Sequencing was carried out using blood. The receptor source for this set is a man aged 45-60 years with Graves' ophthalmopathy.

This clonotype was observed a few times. This CDR3 reads CATHTYEQYF. The CDR3 coding sequence is TGTGCCACCCATACTTACGAGCAGTACTTC. V and J are TRBV6-1 and TRBJ2-7; D gene ambiguous. The germline V gene has CDR1 MNHNS and CDR2 SASEGT. The ends were cut back, 10 bases at V and 4 bases at J, with 8 bases in the middle. There are 10 residues in the CDR3.

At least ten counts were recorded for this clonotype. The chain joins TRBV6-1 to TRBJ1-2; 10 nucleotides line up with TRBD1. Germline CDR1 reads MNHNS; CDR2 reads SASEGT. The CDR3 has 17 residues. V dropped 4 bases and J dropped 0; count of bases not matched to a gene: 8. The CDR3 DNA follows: TGTGCCAGCAGTGCCCGGGACAGGGGAAGGGCTAACTATGGCTACACCTTC. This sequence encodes CASSARDRGRANYGYTF.

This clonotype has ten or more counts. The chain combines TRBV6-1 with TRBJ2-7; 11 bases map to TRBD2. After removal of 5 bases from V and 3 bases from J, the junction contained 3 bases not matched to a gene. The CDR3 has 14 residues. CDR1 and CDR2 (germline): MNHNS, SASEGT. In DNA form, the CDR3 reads TGTGCCAGCAGTTTACTAGCGGGAGTCTACGAGCAGTACTTC. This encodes CASSLLAGVYEQYF.

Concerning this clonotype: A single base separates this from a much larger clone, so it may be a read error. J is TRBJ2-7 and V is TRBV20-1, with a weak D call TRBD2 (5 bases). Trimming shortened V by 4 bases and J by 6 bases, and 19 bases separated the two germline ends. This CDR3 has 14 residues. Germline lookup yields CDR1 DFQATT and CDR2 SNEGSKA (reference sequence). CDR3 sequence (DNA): TGCAGTGCTAAATCTTCGGGAACTGTATCCGAGCAGTACTTC. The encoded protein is CSAKSSGTVSEQYF.

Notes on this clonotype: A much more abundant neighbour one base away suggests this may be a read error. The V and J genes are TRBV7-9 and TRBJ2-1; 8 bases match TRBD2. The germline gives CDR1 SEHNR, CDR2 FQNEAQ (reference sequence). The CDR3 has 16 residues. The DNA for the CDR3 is TGTGCCAGCAGCGACCGGTCTAGCGGGTATTACAATGAGCAGTCCTTC. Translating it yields CASSDRSSGYYNEQSF.

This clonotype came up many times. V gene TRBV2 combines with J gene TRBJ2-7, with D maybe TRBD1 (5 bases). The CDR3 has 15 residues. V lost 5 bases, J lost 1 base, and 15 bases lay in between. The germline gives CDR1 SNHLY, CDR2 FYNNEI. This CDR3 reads CASSPRQRKSYEQYF. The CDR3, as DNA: TGTGCCAGCAGTCCTAGACAGAGGAAATCCTACGAGCAGTACTTC.

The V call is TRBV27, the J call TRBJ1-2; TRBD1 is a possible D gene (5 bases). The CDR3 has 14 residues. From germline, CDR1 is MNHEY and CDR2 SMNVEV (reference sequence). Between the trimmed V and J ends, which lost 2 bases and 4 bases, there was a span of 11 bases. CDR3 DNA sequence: TGTGCCAGCAGTTTAGCCCCTGGGACCTATGGCTACACCTTC. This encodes CASSLAPGTYGYTF.

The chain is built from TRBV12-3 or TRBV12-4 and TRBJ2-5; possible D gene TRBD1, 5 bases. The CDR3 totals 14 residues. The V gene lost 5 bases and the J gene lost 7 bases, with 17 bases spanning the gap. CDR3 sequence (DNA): TGTGCCAGCAGTCCTGACGCGCGAAGGGGGACCCAGTACTTC. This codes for CASSPDARRGTQYF.

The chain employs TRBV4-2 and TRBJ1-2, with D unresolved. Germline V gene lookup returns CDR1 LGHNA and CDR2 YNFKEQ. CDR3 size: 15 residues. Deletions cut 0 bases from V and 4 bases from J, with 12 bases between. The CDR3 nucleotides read TGTGCCAGCAGCCAAGATCCTACAGCGGTCTATGGCTACACCTTC. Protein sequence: CASSQDPTAVYGYTF.

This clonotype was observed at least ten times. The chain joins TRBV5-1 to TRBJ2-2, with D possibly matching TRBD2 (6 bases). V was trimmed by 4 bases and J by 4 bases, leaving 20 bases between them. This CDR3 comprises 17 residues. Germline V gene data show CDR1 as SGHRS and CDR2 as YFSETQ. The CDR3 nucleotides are TGCGCCAGCAGCCAAAGTCCAGCGGGTTCGGGCACCGGGGAGCTGTTTTTT. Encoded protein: CASSQSPAGSGTGELFF.

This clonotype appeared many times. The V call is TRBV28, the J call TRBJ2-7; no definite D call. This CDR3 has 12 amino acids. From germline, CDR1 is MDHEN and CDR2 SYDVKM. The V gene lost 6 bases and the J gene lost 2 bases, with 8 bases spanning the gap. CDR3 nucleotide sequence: TGTGCCAGCAGCTCAGGAGCCTACGAGCAGTACTTC. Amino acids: CASSSGAYEQYF.

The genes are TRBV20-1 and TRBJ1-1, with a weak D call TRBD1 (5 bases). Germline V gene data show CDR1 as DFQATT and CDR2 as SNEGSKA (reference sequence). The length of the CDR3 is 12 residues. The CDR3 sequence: CRGEGIATEAFF. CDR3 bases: TGCAGGGGGGAGGGGATTGCAACTGAAGCTTTCTTT.

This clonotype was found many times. CDR3 residues: CASSPGLAVTYEQYF. CDR3 sequence (DNA): TGTGCCAGCAGTCCGGGACTAGCGGTAACCTACGAGCAGTACTTC. This chain links TRBV12-3 or TRBV12-4 with TRBJ2-7, with 11 nucleotides matching TRBD2. This CDR3 has 15 residues. V dropped 5 bases and J dropped 2; count of bases not matched to a gene: 5.

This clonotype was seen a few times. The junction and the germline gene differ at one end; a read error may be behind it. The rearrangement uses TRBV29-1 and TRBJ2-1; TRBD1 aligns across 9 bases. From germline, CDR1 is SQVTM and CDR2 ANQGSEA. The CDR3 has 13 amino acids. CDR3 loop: CSARQGDYNAQFF. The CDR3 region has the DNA TGCAGCGCACGACAGGGGGACTACAATGCGCAGTTCTTC.

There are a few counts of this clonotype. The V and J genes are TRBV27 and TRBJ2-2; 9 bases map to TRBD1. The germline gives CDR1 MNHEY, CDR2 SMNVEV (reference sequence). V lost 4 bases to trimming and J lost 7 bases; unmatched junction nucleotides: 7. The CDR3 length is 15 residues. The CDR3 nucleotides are TGTGCCAGCAGTTCCATCGGACAGGGGAGCGGGGAGCTGTTTTTT. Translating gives CASSSIGQGSGELFF.

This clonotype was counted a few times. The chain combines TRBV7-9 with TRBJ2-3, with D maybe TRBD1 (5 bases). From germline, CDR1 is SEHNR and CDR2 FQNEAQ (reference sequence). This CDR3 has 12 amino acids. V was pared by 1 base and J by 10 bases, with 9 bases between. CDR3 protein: CASSLGGMAQYF. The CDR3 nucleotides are TGTGCCAGCAGCTTAGGGGGCATGGCGCAGTATTTT.

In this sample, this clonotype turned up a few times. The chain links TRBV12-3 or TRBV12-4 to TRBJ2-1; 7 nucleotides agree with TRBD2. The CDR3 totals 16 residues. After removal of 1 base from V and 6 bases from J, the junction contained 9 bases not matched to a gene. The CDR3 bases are TGTGCCAGCAGTTTAGTGGCGGGAGCCTTCTCCAATGAGCAGTTCTTC. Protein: CASSLVAGAFSNEQFF.

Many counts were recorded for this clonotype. The CDR3 coding sequence is TGTGCCAGCAGCCACAGGGATGAGACCCAGTACTTC. Translated: CASSHRDETQYF. The chain has TRBV3-1 and TRBJ2-5; weak D call: TRBD1 (5 bases). The V and J ends lost 3 bases and 5 bases respectively, with 7 bases between them. CDR3 length: 12 amino acids. In germline, CDR1 is LGHDT, CDR2 YNNKEL (reference sequence).

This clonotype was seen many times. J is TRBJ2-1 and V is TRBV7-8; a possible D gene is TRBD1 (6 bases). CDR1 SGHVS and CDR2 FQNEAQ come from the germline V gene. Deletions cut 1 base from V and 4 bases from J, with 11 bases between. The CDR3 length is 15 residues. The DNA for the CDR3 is TGTGCCAGCAGCTTAGGTTGGGGGCGGTACAATGAGCAGTTCTTC. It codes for CASSLGWGRYNEQFF.

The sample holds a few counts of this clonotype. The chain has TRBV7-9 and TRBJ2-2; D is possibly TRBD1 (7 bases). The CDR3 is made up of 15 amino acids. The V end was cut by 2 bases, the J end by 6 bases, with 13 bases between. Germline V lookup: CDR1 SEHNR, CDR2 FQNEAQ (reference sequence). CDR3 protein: CASSLSGGGSGELFF. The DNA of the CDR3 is TGTGCCAGCAGCTTATCAGGAGGGGGCTCCGGGGAGCTGTTTTTT.

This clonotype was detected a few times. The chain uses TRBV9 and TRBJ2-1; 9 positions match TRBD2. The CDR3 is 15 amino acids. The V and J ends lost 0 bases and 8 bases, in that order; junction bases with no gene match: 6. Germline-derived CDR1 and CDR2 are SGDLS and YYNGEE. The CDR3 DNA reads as TGTGCCAGCAGCGTAGGAGGTAGCGGGAGTTATGAGCAGTTCTTC. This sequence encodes CASSVGGSGSYEQFF.